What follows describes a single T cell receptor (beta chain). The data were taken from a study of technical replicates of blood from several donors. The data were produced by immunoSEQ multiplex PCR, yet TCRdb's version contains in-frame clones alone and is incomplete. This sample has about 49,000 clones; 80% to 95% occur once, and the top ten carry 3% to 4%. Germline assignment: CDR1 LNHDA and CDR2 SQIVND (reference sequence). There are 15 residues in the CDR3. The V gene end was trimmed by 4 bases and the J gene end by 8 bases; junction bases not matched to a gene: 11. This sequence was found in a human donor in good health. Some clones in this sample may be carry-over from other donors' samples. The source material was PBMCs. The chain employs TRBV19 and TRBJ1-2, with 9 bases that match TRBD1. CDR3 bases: TGTGCCAGTAGTAGCCCCGGACAGGGGTGGATGGGCTACACCTTC. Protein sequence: CASSSPGQGWMGYTF.